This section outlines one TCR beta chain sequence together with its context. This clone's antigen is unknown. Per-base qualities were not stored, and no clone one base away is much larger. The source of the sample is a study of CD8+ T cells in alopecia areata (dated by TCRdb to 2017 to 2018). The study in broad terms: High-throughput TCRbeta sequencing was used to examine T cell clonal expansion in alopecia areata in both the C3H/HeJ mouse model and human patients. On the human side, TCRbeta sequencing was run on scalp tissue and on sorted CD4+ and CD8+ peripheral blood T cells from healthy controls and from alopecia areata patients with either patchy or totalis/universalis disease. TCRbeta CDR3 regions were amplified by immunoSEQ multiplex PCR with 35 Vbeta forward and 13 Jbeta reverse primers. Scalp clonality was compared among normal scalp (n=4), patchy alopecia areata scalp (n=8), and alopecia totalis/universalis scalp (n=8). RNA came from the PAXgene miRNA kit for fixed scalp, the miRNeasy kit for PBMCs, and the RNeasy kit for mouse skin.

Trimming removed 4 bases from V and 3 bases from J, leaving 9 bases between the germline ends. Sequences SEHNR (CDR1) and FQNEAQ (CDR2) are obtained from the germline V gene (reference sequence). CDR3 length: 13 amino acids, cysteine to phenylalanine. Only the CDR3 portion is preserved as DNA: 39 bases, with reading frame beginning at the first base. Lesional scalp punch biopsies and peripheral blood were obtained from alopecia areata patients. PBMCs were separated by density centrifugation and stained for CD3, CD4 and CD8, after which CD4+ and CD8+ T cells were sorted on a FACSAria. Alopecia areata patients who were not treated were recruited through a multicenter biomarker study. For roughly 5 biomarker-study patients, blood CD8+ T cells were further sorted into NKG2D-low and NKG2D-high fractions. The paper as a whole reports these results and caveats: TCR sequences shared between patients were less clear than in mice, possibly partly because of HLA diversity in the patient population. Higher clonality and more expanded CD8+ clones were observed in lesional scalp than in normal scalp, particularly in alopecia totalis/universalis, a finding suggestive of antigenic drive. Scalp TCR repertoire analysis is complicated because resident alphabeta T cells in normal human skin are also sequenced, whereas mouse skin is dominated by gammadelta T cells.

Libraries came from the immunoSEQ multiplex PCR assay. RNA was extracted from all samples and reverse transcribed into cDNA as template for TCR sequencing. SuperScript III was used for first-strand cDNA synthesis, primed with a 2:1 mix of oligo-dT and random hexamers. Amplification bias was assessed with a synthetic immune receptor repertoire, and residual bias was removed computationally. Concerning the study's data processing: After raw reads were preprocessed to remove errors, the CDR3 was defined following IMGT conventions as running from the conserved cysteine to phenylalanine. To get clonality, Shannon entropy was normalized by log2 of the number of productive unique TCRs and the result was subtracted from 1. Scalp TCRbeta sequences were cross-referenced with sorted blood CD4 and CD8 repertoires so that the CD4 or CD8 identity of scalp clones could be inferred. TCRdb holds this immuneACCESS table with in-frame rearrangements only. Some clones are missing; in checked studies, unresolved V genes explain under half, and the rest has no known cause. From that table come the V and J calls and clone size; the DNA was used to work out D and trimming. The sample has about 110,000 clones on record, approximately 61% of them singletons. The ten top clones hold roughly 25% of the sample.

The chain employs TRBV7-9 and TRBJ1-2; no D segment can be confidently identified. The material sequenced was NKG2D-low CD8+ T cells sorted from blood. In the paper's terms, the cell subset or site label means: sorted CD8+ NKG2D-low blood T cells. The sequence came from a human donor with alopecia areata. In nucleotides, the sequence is TGTGCCAGCAGCTCAGAGCCTGACTATGGCTACACCTTC. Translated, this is CASSSEPDYGYTF.